This section outlines one T cell receptor beta chain sequence together with its context. What it recognizes is unknown. The entry originates in a study of T cells in Graves' hyperthyroidism and ophthalmopathy. Study results and limitations: Progression to ophthalmopathy was predicted a median of approximately 6.4 months early. Expanded thyroid clonotypes (above 0.001) were mostly also found in blood.

The germline V gene encodes CDR1 SEHNR and CDR2 FQNEAQ (reference sequence). The CDR3 is made up of 17 amino acids. With V trimmed by 4 bases and J by 1 base, 9 bases remained unmatched. The hyperthyroidism patients had all been newly diagnosed, and their disease duration was under 2 months. Their ages ranged from 18 to 65 years. Initially, at the first diagnosis of hyperthyroidism and before any ophthalmopathy symptoms, blood was sampled. Amplification of TCR beta CDR3 regions was performed using RNA transcripts as template. With the HTBI primer set, the TCR CDR3 went through a first round of RT-PCR. In TCRdb, the multiplex PCR reads were re-called with MiXCR into one record per CDR3 protein. In the table there are about 380,000 distinct CDR3 sequences, roughly 12% of which are singletons.

The chain uses TRBV7-9 and TRBJ1-1; 10 nucleotides match TRBD1. Sequenced material: blood. The clonotype originates from a man aged 30 to 39 with Graves' hyperthyroidism that later progressed to Graves' ophthalmopathy. DNA for the CDR3: TGTGCCAGCAGCTCGGACAGGGGGGGACCGAAGAACACTGAAGCTTTCTTT. Translating it yields CASSSDRGGPKNTEAFF.